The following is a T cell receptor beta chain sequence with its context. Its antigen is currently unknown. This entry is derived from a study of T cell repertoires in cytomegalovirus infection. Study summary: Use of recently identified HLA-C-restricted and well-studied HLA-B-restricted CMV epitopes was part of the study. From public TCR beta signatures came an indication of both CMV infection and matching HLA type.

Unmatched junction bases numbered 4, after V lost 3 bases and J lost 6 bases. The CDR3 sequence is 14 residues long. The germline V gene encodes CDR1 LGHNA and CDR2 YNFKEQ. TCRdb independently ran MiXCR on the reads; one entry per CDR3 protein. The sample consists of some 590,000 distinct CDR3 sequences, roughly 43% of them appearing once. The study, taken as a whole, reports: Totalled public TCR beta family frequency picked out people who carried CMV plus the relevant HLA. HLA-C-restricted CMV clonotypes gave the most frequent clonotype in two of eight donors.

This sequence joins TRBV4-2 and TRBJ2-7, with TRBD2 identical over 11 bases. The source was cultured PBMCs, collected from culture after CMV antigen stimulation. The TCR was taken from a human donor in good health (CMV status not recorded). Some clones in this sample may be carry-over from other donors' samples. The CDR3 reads CASSHALAGGEQYF. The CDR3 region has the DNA TGTGCCAGCAGCCATGCGCTAGCGGGGGGCGAGCAGTACTTC.